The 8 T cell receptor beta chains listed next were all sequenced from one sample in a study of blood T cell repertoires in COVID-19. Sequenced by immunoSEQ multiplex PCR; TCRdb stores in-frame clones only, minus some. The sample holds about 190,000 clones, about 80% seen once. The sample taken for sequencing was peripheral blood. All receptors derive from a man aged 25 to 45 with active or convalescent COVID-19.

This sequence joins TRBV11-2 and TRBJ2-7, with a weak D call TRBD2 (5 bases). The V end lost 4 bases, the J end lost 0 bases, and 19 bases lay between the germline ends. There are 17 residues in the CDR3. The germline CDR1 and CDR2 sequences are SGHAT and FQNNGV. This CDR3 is CASSSPNAGIDSYEQYF. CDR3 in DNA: TGTGCCAGCAGCTCCCCAAACGCGGGCATAGACTCCTACGAGCAGTACTTC. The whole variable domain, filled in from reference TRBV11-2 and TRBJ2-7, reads EAGVAQSPRYKIIEKRQSVAFWCNPISGHATLYWYQQILGQGPKLLIQFQNNGVVDDSQLPKDRFSAERLKGVDSTLKIQPAKLEDSAVYLCASSSPNAGIDSYEQYFGPGTRLTVT.

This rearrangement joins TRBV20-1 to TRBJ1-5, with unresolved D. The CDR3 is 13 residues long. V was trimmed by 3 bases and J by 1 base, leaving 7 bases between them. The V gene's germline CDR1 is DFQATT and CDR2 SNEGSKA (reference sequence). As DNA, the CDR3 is TGCAGTGCTAGTCGTCGGAGCAATCAGCCCCAGCATTTT. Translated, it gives CSASRRSNQPQHF.

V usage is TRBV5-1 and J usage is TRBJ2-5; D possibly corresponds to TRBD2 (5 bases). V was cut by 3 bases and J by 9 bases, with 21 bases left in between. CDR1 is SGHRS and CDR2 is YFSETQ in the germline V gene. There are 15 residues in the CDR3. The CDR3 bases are TGCGCCAGCAGCTCAAGCCATTCTAACTGGGAGTCCCAGTACTTC. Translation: CASSSSHSNWESQYF.

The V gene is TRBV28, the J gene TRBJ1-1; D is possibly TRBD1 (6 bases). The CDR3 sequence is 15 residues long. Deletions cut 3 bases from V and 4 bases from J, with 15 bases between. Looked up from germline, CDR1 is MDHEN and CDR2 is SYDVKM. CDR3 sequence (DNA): TGTGCCAGCAGTTTGGGGGGCGCGGGGGGCACTGAAGCTTTCTTT. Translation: CASSLGGAGGTEAFF.

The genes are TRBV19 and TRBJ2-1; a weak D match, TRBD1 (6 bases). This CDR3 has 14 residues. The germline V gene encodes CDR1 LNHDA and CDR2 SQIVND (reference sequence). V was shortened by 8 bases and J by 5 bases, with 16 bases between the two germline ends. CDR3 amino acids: CASRSQGAHNEQFF. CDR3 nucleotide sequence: TGTGCCAGTCGGTCACAGGGTGCCCACAATGAGCAGTTCTTC.

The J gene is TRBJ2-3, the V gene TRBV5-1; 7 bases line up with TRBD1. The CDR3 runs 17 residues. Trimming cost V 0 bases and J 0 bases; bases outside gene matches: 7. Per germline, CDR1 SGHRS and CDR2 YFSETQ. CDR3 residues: CASSLGQGIQSTDTQYF. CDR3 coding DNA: TGCGCCAGCAGCTTGGGACAGGGAATCCAGAGCACAGATACGCAGTATTTT.

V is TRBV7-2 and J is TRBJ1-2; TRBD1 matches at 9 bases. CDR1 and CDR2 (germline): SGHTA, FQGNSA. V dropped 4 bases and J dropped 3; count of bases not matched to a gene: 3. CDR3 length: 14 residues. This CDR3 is CASSSGTGHYGYTF. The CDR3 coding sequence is TGTGCCAGCAGCTCCGGGACAGGGCACTATGGCTACACCTTC. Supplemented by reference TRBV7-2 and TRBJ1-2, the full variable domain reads GAGVSQSPSNKVTEKGKDVELRCDPISGHTALYWYRQSLGQGLEFLIYFQGNSAPDKSGLPSDRFSAERTGGSVSTLTIQRTQQEDSAVYLCASSSGTGHYGYTFGSGTRLTVV.

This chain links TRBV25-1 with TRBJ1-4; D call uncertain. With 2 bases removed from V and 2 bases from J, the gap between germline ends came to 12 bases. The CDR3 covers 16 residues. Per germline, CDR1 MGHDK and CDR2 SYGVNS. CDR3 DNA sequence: TGTGCCAGCAGTGAACCAGCAGGAAGGACTAATGAAAAACTGTTTTTT. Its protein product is CASSEPAGRTNEKLFF.